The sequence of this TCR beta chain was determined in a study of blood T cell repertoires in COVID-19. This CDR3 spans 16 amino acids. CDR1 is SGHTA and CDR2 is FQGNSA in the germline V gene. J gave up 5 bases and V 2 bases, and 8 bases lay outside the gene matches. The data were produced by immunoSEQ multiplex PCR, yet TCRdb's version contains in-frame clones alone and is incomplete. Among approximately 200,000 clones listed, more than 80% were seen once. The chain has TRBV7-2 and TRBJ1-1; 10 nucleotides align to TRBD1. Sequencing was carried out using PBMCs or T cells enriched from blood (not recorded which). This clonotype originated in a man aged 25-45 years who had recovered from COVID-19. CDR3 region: CASSLSFDRGRTEAFF. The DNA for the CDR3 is TGTGCCAGCAGCTTATCGTTCGACAGGGGGCGGACTGAAGCTTTCTTT. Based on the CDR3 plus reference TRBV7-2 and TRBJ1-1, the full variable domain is GAGVSQSPSNKVTEKGKDVELRCDPISGHTALYWYRQSLGQGLEFLIYFQGNSAPDKSGLPSDRFSAERTGGSVSTLTIQRTQQEDSAVYLCASSLSFDRGRTEAFFGQGTRLTVV.